The present entry profiles one T cell receptor (beta chain) with its context. PCR employed 60 Vbeta and 13 Jbeta primers. The protocol was immunoSEQ multiplex PCR, while the TCRdb copy is restricted to in-frame clones and leaves out a portion. The table has 120,000 or so clones, 83% seen once; the top ten hold approximately 3.6%. This entry comes from a study of cytomegalovirus exposure and HLA in healthy donors. Trimming stripped 2 bases from V and 3 bases from J, with 9 bases between. The V gene's germline CDR1 is KGHSH and CDR2 LQKENI. The CDR3 is made up of 14 amino acids. This chain joins TRBV18 and TRBJ2-3, with D possibly being TRBD1 (5 bases). Specimen: PBMCs. The TCR sequence derives from a woman aged 40 to 50 in good health and CMV-seropositive. DNA for the CDR3: TGTGCCAGCTCACCAAGTGGGGCTACAGATACGCAGTATTTT. The encoded protein is CASSPSGATDTQYF.